At least ten counts were recorded for the clone carrying this T cell receptor beta chain. The data belong to a study of early T cells in non-severe SARS-CoV-2 infection. The overall study: Bulk RNA taken from unsorted whole blood was sequenced, leaving chains unpaired.

Individual cDNA molecules received unique molecular identifiers during library preparation. TCRdb processed the 5' RACE reads anew with MiXCR; each CDR3 protein has one entry. The sample carries 70,000 or so distinct CDR3 sequences, roughly a tenth recorded once. This CDR3 has 14 residues. The trim removed 6 bases at V and 8 bases at J, leaving 15 bases unmatched. Germline V gives CDR1 DFQATT, CDR2 SNEGSKA (reference sequence). Sequences were obtained from whole blood. This TCR was sampled from an adult who was a healthcare worker with PCR-confirmed SARS-CoV-2 infection or an uninfected control (not recorded which). The gene calls are TRBV20-1 and TRBJ2-5, with TRBD2 identical over 7 bases. CDR3 region: CSALRLAVTGTQYF. The CDR3 nucleotides are TGCAGTGCCCTTAGACTAGCAGTCACAGGAACCCAGTACTTC.